This record covers a single T cell receptor (beta chain). This clonotype was seen a handful of times. Its recognized antigen is unknown. Compared with germline, one end of the junction differs, possibly owing to a read error. These data originate in a study of blood T cells in healthy people across ages (dated by TCRdb to between 2014 and 2016). Context from the whole study: In model experiments, template switching captured roughly one uniquely barcoded TCR beta cDNA molecule for every two T cells. Using deep sequencing normalized with unique cDNA molecular identifiers, the study measured how TCR beta repertoire diversity changes with age. Four age groups were formed from the donors: young (average roughly 15 years), middle-aged (just under 40), aged (around 62) and long-lived (about 75). To avoid experimental bias, donors of different ages were randomly spread across the sequencing lanes. Using the same blood draw, the study looked at two additional independent replicas of 1 million unique cDNA reads for two donors, one aged 18 to 30 and the other aged 80 or older.

Summary of the overall study and its limitations: The long-lived group showed more naive CD4+ T cells, fewer expanded clones and increased TCR diversity than the aged group, suggesting age selection. Donor CMV infection status was unknown, potentially confounding age-related changes in expanded clonotypes. Estimates of total diversity based on one million sequenced T cells were regarded as lower bounds and as underestimates. Observed TCR beta diversity correlated strongly with the percentage of naive T cells measured by flow cytometry. As age increased, observed TCR beta diversity per million T cells dropped in a roughly linear way, and a significant reduction was already evident by age 40. Bulk unsorted PBMC profiling prevented conclusive comparison of naive and antigen-experienced compartments.

The CDR3 measures 14 amino acids from cysteine to phenylalanine. Only the CDR3 part of the read is kept: 42 bases, read in frame from the first base. Per the germline V gene, SGHRS is the CDR1 and YFSETQ is the CDR2. The library was prepared using 5' RACE. Sequencing used an Illumina HiSeq 2500. The second PCR ran for roughly 6 to 11 cycles and used a J-beta primer mix along with a sample-barcoded 5' primer. A template-switch 5' adaptor carrying 12 random nucleotides introduced a unique molecular identifier onto each TCR beta cDNA molecule. Each sample yielded at least 2.5 million CDR3-containing paired-end reads. All of the RNA was converted into first-strand cDNA using the Mint cDNA synthesis kit, with a TRBC-specific oligonucleotide serving as the primer. Following uracil-DNA glycosylase treatment, a first 18-cycle PCR with universal primers M1SS and BC2_uni_R was performed on all cDNA. Per the source publication's procedure: For normalization, 1 million high-quality reads were randomly selected from each sample, with every read carrying a distinct molecular identifier. Reads sharing molecular identifiers were discarded rather than binned into consensus sequences. MiTCR, with a Q25 quality threshold and the strictest error-elimination algorithm, was used for CDR3 identification, clonotype clustering and error correction. A nonparametric unseen species model with Euler transformation was used to estimate a lower bound on total TCR beta diversity. The public reads were reanalyzed by TCRdb: fastp trimming at Q25, MiXCR alignment, in-frame beta chains only. Merged by CDR3 protein, the rows form single entries marked with the most common genes and DNA. TCRdb, not the original authors, processed these V and J calls. The sample records about 1,500,000 distinct CDR3 sequences, about 28% of which are singletons. The top ten clonotypes cover more than 6% of the sample.

The donors were roughly 38 Caucasian individuals from Russia, aged 6 to 90 years, who were systemically healthy. Around 10 milliliters of peripheral blood were drawn from each donor into EDTA-treated Vacutainer tubes. Ficoll-Paque density-gradient centrifugation was used to isolate PBMCs, with at least 6.5 million per sample. Trizol reagent was used to extract total RNA from PBMCs, with at least 6 micrograms per sample. Naive CD45RAhigh/CD27high T cell percentages were measured by flow cytometry on a PBMC aliquot from every donor. The chain uses TRBV5-1 and TRBJ2-4; the central 9 bases match TRBD1. The source material was blood. This clonotype was sampled from a woman aged 25 to 39 in good health. The DNA is TGCGTCAGCAGCTCCCCGGGACAGGGAAACATTCAGTACTTC. This encodes CVSSSPGQGNIQYF.